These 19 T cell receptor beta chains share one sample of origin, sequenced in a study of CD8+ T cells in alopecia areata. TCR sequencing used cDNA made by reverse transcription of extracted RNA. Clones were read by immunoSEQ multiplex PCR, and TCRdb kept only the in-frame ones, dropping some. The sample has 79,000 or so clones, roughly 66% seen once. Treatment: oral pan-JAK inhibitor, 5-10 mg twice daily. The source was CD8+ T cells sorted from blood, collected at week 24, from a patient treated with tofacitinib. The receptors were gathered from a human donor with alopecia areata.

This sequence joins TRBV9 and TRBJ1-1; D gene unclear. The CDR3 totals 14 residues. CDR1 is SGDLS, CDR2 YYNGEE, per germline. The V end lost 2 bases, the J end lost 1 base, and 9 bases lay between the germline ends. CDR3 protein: CASSVGRSNTEAFF. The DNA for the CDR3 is TGTGCCAGCAGCGTGGGTAGGTCGAACACTGAAGCTTTCTTT.

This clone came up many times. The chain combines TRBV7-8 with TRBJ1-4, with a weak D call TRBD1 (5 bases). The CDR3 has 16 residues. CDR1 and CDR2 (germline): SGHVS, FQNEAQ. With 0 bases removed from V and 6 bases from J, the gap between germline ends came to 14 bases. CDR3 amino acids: CASSLAWAGLHEKLFF. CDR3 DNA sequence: TGTGCCAGCAGCTTAGCGTGGGCAGGGTTGCATGAAAAACTGTTTTTT.

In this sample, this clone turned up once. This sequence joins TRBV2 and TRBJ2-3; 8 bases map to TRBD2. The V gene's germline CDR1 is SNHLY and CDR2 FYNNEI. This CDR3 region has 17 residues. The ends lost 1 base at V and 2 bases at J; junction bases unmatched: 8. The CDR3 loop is CASSEVGTGGLTDTQYF. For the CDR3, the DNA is TGTGCCAGCAGTGAAGTAGGAACGGGGGGGCTCACAGATACGCAGTATTTT.

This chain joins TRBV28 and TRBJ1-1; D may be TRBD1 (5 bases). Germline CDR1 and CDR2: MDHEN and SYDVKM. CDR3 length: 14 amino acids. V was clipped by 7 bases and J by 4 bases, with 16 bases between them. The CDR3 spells CASTFRGSVTEAFF. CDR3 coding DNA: TGTGCCAGCACTTTCCGGGGGTCGGTCACTGAAGCTTTCTTT.

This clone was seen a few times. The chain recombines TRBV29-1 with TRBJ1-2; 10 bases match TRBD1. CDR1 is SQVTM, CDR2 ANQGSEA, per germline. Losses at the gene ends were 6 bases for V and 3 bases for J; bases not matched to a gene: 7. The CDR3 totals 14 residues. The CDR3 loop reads CSVLGQGEDYGYTF. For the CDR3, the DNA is TGCAGCGTCCTCGGACAGGGGGAAGACTATGGCTACACCTTC. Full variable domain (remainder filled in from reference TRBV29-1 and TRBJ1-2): SAVISQKPSRDICQRGTSLTIQCQVDSQVTMMFWYRQQPGQSLTLIATANQGSEATYESGFVIDKFPISRPNLTFSTLTVSNMSPEDSSIYLCSVLGQGEDYGYTFGSGTRLTVV.

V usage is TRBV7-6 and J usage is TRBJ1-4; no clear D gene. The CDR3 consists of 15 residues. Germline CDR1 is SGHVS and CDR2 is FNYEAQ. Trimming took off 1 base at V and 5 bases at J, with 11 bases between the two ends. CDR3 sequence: CASSLDNVWNEKLFF. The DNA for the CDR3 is TGTGCCAGCAGCTTAGACAACGTATGGAATGAAAAACTGTTTTTT.

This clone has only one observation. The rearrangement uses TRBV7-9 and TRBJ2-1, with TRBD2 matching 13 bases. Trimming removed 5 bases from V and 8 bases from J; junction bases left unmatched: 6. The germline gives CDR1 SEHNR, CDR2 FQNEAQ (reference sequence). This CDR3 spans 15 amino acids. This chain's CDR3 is CASSHGLAGAHEQFF. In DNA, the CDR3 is TGTGCCAGCAGCCACGGACTAGCGGGAGCACATGAGCAGTTCTTC.

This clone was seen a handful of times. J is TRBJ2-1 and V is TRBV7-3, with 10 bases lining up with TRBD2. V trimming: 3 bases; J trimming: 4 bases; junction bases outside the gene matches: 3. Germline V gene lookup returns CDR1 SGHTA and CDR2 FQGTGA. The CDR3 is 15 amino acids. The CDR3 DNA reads TGTGCCAGCAGCTTGCTAGCGGGGGTTTACAATGAGCAGTTCTTC. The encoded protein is CASSLLAGVYNEQFF.

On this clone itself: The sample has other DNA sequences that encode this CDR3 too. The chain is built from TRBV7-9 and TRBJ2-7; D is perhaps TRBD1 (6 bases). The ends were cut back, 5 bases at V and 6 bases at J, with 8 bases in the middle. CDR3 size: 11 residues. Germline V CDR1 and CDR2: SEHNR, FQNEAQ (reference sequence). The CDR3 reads CASSLRGEQYF. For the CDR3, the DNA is TGTGCCAGCAGCCTCAGGGGCGAGCAGTACTTC.

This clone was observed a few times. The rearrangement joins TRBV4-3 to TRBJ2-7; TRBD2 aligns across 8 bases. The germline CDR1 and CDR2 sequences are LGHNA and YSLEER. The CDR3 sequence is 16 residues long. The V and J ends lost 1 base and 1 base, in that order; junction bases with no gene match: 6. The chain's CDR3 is CASSQAFAGGSYEQYF. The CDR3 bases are TGCGCCAGCAGCCAAGCGTTTGCGGGAGGATCCTACGAGCAGTACTTC.

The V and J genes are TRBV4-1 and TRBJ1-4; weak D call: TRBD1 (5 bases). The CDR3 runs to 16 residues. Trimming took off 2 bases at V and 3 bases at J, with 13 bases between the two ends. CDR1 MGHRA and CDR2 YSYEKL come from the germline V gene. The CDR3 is CASSQRTSRSNEKLFF. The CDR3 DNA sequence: TGCGCCAGCAGCCAAAGGACAAGTCGGTCTAATGAAAAACTGTTTTTT.

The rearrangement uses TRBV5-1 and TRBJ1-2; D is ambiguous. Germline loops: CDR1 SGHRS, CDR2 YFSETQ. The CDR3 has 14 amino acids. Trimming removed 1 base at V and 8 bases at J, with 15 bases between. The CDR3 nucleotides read TGCGCCAGCAGCTTGCCGGGATACATTGCCGGCTACACCTTC. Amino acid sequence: CASSLPGYIAGYTF.

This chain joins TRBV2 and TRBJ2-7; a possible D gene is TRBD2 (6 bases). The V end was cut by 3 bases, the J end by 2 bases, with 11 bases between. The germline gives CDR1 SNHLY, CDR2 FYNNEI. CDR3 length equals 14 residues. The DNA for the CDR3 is TGTGCCAGCAGTGATCGCACGGGGGCCTACGAGCAGTACTTC. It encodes CASSDRTGAYEQYF.

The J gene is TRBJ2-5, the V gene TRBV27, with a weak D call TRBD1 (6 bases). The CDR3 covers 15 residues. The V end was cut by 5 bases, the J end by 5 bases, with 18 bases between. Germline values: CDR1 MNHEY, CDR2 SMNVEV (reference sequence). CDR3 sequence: CASSPKGETSETQYF. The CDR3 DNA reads TGTGCCAGCAGTCCCAAGGGGGAAACCTCGGAGACCCAGTACTTC.

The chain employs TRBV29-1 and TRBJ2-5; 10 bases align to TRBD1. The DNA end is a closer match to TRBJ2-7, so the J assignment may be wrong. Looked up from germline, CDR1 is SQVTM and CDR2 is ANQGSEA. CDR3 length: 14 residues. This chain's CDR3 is CSVEDRGRDYEQYF. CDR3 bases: TGCAGCGTTGAGGACAGGGGGAGGGACTACGAGCAGTACTTC.

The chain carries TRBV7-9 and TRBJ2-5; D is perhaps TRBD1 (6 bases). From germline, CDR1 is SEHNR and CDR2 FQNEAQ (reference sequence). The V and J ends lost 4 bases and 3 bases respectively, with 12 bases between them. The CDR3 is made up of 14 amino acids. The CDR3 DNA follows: TGTGCCAGCAGCTGGGACACCTTGGAAGAGACCCAGTACTTC. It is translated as CASSWDTLEETQYF.

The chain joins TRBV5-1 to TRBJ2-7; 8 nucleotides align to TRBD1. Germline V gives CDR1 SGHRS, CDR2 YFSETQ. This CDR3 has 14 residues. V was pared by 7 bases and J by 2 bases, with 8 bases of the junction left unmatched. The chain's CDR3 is CASFPGTGPYEQYF. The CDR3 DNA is TGCGCCAGCTTCCCTGGGACAGGACCCTACGAGCAGTACTTC.

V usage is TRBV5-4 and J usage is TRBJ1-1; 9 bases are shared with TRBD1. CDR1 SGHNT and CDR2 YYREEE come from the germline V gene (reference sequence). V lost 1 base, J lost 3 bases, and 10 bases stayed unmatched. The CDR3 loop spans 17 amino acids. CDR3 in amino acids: CASSLPGTGIKDTEAFF. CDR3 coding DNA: TGTGCCAGCAGCTTGCCCGGGACAGGGATCAAGGACACTGAAGCTTTCTTT. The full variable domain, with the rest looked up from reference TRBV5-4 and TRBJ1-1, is ETGVTQSPTHLIKTRGQQVTLRCSSQSGHNTVSWYQQALGQGPQFIFQYYREEENGRGNFPPRFSGLQFPNYSSELNVNALELDDSALYLCASSLPGTGIKDTEAFFGQGTRLTVV.

The CDR3 sequence is CASSQGSTEQYF. The CDR3 DNA sequence: TGTGCCAGCAGCCAAGGTTCTACCGAGCAGTACTTC. V gene TRBV14 combines with J gene TRBJ2-7, with D unclear. V lost 1 base and J lost 6, with 7 bases in between. Germline V gene sequence: CDR1 SGHDN, CDR2 FVKESK. The CDR3 has 12 amino acids.